In its sample, the clone carrying this T cell receptor (beta chain) was seen a few times. Via MiXCR, TCRdb re-called the 5' RACE reads, giving one row per CDR3 protein. In the table there are some 190,000 distinct CDR3 sequences, less than 20% of which are singletons. This sample is part of a study of identical twins. A further study also used this sample, focusing on T cells expressing NK-cell markers.

This receptor was taken from a woman younger than 35 in good health. The sequenced sample consisted of CD8+ T cells sorted from blood.

The CDR3 reads CASSRTVNYGYTF. The CDR3 coding sequence is TGTGCCAGCAGCCGGACAGTTAACTATGGCTACACCTTC. This chain uses TRBV27 with TRBJ1-2, with D tentatively TRBD1 (6 bases). This CDR3 region has 13 residues. With 6 bases removed from V and 1 base from J, the gap between germline ends came to 9 bases. CDR1 and CDR2 from the germline V gene are MNHEY and SMNVEV (reference sequence).